What follows is one T cell receptor beta chain and its context. What it recognizes is unknown. TCRdb re-called the reads with MiXCR, one entry per CDR3 protein. The sample yields about 740,000 distinct CDR3 sequences, around 32% seen once. This record belongs to a study of T cell repertoires in cytomegalovirus infection. Overall study context: It can be stated that public TCR beta signatures indicated CMV infection as well as a matching HLA type. Study observations and caveats: The study identified carriers of CMV plus the relevant HLA from cumulative public TCR beta family frequency. Ex vivo, HLA-C-restricted CMV-specific TCR beta clonotypes prevailed over the rest of the response.

CDR3 length: 15 amino acids. The V gene's germline CDR1 is LNHDA and CDR2 SQIVND (reference sequence). V dropped 7 bases and J dropped 4; count of bases not matched to a gene: 8. This TCR was sampled from a human donor in good health (CMV status not recorded). Some clones in this sample may be carry-over from other donors' samples. Material: cultured PBMCs, obtained from culture after CMV antigen stimulation. The rearrangement joins TRBV19 to TRBJ2-3, with 10 positions matching TRBD2. For the CDR3, the DNA is TGTGCCAGTACCCCCCCTAGCGGGGGCCCAGATACGCAGTATTTT. This encodes CASTPPSGGPDTQYF.